The clone carrying this TCR beta chain was observed at least ten times. This CDR3 has 14 amino acids. Germline CDR1 LGHDT, CDR2 YNNKEL (reference sequence). V was clipped by 2 bases and J by 7 bases, with 9 bases between them. Per the original methods: Reference gene primer amplification gave estimated nucleated cell counts. The method was immunoSEQ multiplex PCR; TCRdb's version includes in-frame clones alone and lacks a portion of them. That table supplies the V and J calls and clone size; D and trimming were determined from the DNA. The table records some 130,000 clones, approximately 80% of them present only once. This entry comes from a study of blood T cell repertoires in COVID-19. Study as a whole: Sites across the United States, Italy and Spain contributed samples from acute and convalescent COVID-19. In each case, the material was cDNA or gDNA derived from T cells, B-cell-depleted T cells, or PBMCs.

Sequenced: peripheral blood. The receptor's source is a man older than 75 with acute or convalescent COVID-19. This sequence joins TRBV3-1 (or the pseudogene TRBV3-2) and TRBJ1-6; D is unclear. For the CDR3, the DNA is TGTGCCAGCAGCCAACAACAGATCAATTCACCCCTCCACTTT. Residues: CASSQQQINSPLHF.